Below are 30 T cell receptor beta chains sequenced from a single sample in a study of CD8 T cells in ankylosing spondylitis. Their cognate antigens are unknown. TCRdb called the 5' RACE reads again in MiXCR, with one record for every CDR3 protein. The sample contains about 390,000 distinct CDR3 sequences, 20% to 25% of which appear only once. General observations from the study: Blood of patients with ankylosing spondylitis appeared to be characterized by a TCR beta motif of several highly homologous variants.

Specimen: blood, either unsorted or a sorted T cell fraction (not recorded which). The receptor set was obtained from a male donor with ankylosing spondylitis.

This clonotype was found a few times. CDR3 sequence (DNA): TGTGCCAGCAGCCGCGGGACTAGCGGGAGGGCCTTGACAGATACGCAGTATTTT. Its protein is CASSRGTSGRALTDTQYF. V usage is TRBV4-2 and J usage is TRBJ2-3; 16 bases line up with TRBD2. From germline, CDR1 is LGHNA and CDR2 YNFKEQ. V lost 4 bases, J lost 3 bases, and 7 bases stayed unmatched. The CDR3 length is 18 residues.

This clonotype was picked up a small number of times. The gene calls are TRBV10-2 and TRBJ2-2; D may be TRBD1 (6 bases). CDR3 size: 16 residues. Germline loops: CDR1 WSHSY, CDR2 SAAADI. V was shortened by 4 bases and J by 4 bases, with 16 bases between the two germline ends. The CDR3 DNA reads TGCGCCAGCAGTGCTTTGAGACAGGCGATCACCGGGGAGCTGTTTTTT. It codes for CASSALRQAITGELFF.

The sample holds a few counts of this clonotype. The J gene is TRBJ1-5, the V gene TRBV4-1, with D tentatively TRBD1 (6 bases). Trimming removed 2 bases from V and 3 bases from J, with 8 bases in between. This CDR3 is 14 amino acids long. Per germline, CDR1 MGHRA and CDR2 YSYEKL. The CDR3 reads CASSQPGANQPQHF. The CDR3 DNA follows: TGCGCCAGCAGCCAACCAGGGGCCAATCAGCCCCAGCATTTT.

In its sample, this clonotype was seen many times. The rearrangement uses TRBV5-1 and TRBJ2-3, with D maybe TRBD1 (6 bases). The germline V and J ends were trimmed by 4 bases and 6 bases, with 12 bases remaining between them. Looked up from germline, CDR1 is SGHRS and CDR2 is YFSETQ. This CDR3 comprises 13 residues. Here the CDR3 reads CASSAQGTDTQYF. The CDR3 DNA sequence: TGCGCCAGCAGCGCTCAGGGGACGGATACGCAGTATTTT.

CDR3 region: CASSLDRGGFFPQHF. The CDR3 DNA follows: TGTGCCAGCAGCTTAGATCGGGGGGGGTTTTTTCCCCAGCATTTT. This chain joins TRBV11-2 and TRBJ1-5; perhaps TRBD1 as D (5 bases). Trimming took 0 bases from V and 10 from J, leaving 16 bases between them. The germline gives CDR1 SGHAT, CDR2 FQNNGV. This CDR3 spans 15 amino acids.

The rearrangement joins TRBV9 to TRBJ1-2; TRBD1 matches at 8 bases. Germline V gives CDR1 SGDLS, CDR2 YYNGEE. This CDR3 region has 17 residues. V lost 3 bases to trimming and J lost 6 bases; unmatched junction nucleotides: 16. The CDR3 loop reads CASSALDKPGTGDGYTF. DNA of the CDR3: TGTGCCAGCAGCGCCCTCGACAAGCCCGGGACAGGAGATGGCTACACCTTC.

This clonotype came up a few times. The CDR3 loop is CASSLAGHNTQYF. CDR3 nucleotide sequence: TGTGCCAGCAGCTTAGCGGGTCATAATACGCAGTATTTT. This chain links TRBV7-2 with TRBJ2-3; D gene unclear. CDR1 SGHTA and CDR2 FQGNSA come from the germline V gene. Trimming removed 0 bases at V and 7 bases at J, with 8 bases between. The CDR3 covers 13 residues.

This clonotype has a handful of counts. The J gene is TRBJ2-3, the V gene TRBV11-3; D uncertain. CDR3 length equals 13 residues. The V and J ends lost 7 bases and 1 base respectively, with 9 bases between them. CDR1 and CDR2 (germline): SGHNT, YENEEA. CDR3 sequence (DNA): TGTGCCAGCAACGACGGTGGCACAGATACGCAGTATTTT. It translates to CASNDGGTDTQYF.

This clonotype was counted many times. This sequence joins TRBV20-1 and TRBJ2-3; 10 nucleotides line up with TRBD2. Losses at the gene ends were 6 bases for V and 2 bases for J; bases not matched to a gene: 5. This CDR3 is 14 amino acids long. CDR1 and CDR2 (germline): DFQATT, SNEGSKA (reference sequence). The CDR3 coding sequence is TGCAGTGCCCCAGCGGGAGGGTACACAGATACGCAGTATTTT. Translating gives CSAPAGGYTDTQYF.

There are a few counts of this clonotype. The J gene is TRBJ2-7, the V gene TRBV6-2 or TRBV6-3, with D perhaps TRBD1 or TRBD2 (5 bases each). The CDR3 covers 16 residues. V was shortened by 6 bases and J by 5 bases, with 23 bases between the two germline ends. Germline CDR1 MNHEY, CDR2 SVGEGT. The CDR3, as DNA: TGTGCCAGCAGGCCCGTCGGGGACGCTAAATTCGACGAGCAGTACTTC. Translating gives CASRPVGDAKFDEQYF.

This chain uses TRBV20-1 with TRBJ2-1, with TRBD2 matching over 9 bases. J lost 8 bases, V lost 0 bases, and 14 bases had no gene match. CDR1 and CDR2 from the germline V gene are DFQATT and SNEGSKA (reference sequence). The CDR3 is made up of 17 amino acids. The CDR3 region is CSARDLGGRAPTDEQFF. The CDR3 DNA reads TGCAGTGCTAGAGATCTCGGCGGGAGGGCCCCTACGGATGAGCAGTTCTTC.

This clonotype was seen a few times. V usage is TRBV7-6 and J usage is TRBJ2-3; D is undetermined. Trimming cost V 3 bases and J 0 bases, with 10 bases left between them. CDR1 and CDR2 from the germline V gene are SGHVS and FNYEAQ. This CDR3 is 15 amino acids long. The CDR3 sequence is CASSFRTGSTDTQYF. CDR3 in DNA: TGTGCCAGCAGCTTCAGGACCGGAAGCACAGATACGCAGTATTTT.

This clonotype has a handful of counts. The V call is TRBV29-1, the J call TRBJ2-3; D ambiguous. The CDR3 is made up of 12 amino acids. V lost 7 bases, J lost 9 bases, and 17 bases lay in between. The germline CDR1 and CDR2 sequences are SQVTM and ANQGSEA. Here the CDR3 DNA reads TGCAGCGCCCTGGTATCCGGTGCAACGCAGTATTTT. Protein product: CSALVSGATQYF.

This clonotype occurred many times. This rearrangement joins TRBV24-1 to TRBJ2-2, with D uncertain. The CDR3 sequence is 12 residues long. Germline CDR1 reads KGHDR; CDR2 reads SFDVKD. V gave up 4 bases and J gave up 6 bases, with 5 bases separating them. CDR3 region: CATSEGAGELFF. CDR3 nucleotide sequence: TGTGCCACCAGTGAGGGCGCCGGGGAGCTGTTTTTT.

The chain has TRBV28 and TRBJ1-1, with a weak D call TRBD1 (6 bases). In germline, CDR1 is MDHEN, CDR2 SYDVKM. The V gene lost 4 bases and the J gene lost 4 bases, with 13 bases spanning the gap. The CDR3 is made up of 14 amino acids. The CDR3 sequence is CASSSPGGRTEAFF. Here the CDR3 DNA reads TGTGCCAGCAGTTCCCCGGGGGGGCGCACTGAAGCTTTCTTT.

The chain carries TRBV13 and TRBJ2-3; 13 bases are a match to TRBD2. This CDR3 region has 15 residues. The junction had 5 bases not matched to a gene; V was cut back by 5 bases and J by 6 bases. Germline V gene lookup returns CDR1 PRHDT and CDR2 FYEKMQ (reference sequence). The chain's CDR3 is CASSHRTSGSDTQYF. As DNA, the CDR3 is TGTGCCAGCAGCCATCGGACTAGCGGGAGCGATACGCAGTATTTT.

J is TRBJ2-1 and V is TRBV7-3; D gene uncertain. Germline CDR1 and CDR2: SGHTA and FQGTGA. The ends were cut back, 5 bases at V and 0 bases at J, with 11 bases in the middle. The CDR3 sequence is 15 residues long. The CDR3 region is CASSNGASSYNEQFF. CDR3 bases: TGTGCCAGCAGCAATGGCGCTAGCTCCTACAATGAGCAGTTCTTC.

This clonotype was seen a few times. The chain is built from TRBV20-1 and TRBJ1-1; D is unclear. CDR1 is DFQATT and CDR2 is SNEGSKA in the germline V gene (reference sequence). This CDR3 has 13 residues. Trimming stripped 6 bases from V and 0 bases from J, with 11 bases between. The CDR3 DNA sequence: TGCAGTGCGACCCGGATAATGAACACTGAAGCTTTCTTT. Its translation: CSATRIMNTEAFF.

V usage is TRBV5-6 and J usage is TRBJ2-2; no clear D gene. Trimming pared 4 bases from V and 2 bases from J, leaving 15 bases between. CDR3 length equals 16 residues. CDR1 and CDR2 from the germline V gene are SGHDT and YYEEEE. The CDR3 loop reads CASSGRVTGNTGELFF. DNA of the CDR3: TGTGCCAGCAGCGGCAGAGTGACTGGAAACACCGGGGAGCTGTTTTTT. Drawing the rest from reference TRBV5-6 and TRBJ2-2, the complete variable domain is DAGVTQSPTHLIKTRGQQVTLRCSPKSGHDTVSWYQQALGQGPQFIFQYYEEEERQRGNFPDRFSGHQFPNYSSELNVNALLLGDSALYLCASSGRVTGNTGELFFGEGSRLTVL.

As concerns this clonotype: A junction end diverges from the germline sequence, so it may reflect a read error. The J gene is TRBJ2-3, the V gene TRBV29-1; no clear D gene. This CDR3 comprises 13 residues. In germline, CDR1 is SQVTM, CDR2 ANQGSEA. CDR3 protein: CGVDALGTDTQYF. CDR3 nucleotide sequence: TGCGGCGTTGATGCCCTGGGCACAGATACGCAGTATTTT.

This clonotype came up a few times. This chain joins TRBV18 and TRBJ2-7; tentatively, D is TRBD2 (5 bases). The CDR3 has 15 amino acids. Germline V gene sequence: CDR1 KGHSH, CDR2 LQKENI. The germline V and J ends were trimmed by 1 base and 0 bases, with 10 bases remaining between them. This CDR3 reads CASSPQGLISYEQYF. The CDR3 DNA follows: TGTGCCAGCTCACCACAAGGACTGATCTCCTACGAGCAGTACTTC.

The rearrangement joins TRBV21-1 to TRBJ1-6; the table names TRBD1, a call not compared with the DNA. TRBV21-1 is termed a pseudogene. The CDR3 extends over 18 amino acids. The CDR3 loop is CASPSKQCPFFYNSPLHF. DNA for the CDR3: TGTGCCAGCCCCTCAAAACAGTGCCCCTTCTTCTATAATTCACCCCTCCACTTT.

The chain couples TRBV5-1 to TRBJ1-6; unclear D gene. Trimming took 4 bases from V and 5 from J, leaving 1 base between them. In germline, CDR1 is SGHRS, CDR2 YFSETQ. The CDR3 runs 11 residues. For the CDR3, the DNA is TGCGCCAGCAGCAATAATTCACCCCTCCACTTT. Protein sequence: CASSNNSPLHF.

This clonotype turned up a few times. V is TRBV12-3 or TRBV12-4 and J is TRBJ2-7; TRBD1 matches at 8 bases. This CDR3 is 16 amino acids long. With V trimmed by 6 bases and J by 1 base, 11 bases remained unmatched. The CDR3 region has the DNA TGTGCCAGCAGCTACTCGTTAGGGGACAGGTCCTACGAGCAGTACTTC. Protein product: CASSYSLGDRSYEQYF.

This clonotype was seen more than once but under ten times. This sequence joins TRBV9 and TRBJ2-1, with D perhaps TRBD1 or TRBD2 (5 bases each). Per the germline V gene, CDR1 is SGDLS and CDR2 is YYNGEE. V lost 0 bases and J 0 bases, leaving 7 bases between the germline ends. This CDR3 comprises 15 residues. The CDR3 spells CASSVDGTSYNEQFF. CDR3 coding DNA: TGTGCCAGCAGCGTAGACGGGACCTCCTACAATGAGCAGTTCTTC.

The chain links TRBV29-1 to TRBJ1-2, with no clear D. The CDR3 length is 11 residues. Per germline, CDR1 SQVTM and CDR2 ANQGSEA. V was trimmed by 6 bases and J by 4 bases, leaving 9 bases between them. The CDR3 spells CSVDGGYGYTF. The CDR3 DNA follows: TGCAGCGTGGACGGAGGCTATGGCTACACCTTC.

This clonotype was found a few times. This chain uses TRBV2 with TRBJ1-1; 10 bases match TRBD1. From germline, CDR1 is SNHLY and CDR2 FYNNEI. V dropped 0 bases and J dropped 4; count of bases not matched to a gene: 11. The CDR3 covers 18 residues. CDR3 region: CASSEARLTTGGGTEAFF. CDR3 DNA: TGTGCCAGCAGTGAAGCCAGGCTCACGACAGGGGGCGGCACTGAAGCTTTCTTT. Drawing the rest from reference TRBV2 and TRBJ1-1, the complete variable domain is EPEVTQTPSHQVTQMGQEVILRCVPISNHLYFYWYRQILGQKVEFLVSFYNNEISEKSEIFDDQFSVERPDGSNFTLKIRSTKLEDSAMYFCASSEARLTTGGGTEAFFGQGTRLTVV.

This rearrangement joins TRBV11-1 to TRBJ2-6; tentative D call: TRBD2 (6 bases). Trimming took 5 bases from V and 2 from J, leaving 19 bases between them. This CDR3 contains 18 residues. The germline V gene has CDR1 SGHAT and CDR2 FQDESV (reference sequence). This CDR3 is CASSPEAGAVPGANVLTF. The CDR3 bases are TGTGCCAGCAGCCCGGAAGCGGGCGCGGTACCTGGGGCCAACGTCCTGACTTTC. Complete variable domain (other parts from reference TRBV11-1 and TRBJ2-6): EAEVAQSPRYKITEKSQAVAFWCDPISGHATLYWYRQILGQGPELLVQFQDESVVDDSQLPKDRFSAERLKGVDSTLKIQPAELGDSAMYLCASSPEAGAVPGANVLTFGAGSRLTVL.

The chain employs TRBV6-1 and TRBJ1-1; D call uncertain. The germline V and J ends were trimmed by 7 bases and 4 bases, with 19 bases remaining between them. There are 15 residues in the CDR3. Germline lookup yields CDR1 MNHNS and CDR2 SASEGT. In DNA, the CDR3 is TGTGCCAGCATATCTCATTACCAACGAGGCACTGAAGCTTTCTTT. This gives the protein CASISHYQRGTEAFF.

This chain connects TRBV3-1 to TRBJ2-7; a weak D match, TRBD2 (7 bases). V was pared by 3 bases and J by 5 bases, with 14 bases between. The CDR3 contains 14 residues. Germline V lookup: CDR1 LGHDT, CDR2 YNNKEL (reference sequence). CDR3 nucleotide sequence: TGTGCCAGCAGCCAGGGGAGGCGGGGGCACGAGCAGTACTTC. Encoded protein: CASSQGRRGHEQYF.